Each of the 27 T cell receptor beta chains below was sequenced from the same sample in a study of blood T cell repertoires in COVID-19. Generated by immunoSEQ multiplex PCR, the TCRdb table keeps only in-frame clones and is missing some. Of around 94,000 clones listed, 78% are singletons. The sample taken for sequencing was peripheral blood. The receptors come from a man in his fifties or sixties with active or convalescent COVID-19.

This clone appeared once. This chain uses TRBV28 with TRBJ2-5; 7 nucleotides line up with TRBD1. CDR3 length: 16 amino acids. The ends lost 2 bases at V and 5 bases at J; junction bases unmatched: 11. Germline V gene lookup returns CDR1 MDHEN and CDR2 SYDVKM. The CDR3 nucleotides read TGTGCCAGCAGTTTAGGTACAGGGGCATCCTTGGAGACCCAGTACTTC. Protein sequence: CASSLGTGASLETQYF.

This chain uses TRBV5-8 with TRBJ1-1; D remains unclear. V dropped 2 bases and J dropped 1 base, with 9 bases sitting between them. CDR1 is SGHTS and CDR2 is YDEGEE in the germline V gene. The CDR3 loop spans 14 amino acids. CDR3 in DNA: TGTGCCAGCAGCTTTGGACTGCCGAACACTGAAGCTTTCTTT. Translating gives CASSFGLPNTEAFF.

This clone appeared a single time. V usage is TRBV2 and J usage is TRBJ2-7; 7 bases fit TRBD1. The length of the CDR3 is 17 residues. After removal of 3 bases from V and 5 bases from J, the junction contained 16 bases not matched to a gene. CDR1 is SNHLY, CDR2 FYNNEI, per germline. CDR3: CASSDSGPGQTPHEQYF. DNA of the CDR3: TGTGCCAGCAGTGATTCGGGGCCGGGACAGACCCCCCACGAGCAGTACTTC.

The chain employs TRBV6-5 and TRBJ2-2; 11 positions match TRBD2. Losses at the gene ends were 6 bases for V and 4 bases for J; bases not matched to a gene: 1. The CDR3 contains 14 residues. Germline assignment: CDR1 MNHEY and CDR2 SVGAGI. The CDR3 DNA reads as TGTGCCAGCAGCCTAGCGGGAGGCACCGGGGAGCTGTTTTTT. Amino acids: CASSLAGGTGELFF.

V and J are TRBV2 and TRBJ2-3; 12 bases line up with TRBD2. CDR3 size: 16 residues. Germline V gene lookup returns CDR1 SNHLY and CDR2 FYNNEI. Trimming at V came to 5 bases and at J to 5 bases, leaving 8 bases not matched to a gene. CDR3 in amino acids: CASSPSGRASGDTQYF. CDR3 nucleotides: TGTGCCAGCAGTCCTAGCGGGAGGGCCTCCGGAGATACGCAGTATTTT.

The CDR3 protein is CASSLRSGRARSLSYEQYV. The CDR3 region has the DNA TGCGCCAGCAGTCTAAGGAGCGGGAGGGCCCGGAGTCTCTCCTACGAGCAGTACGTC. The chain carries TRBV23-1 and TRBJ2-7; 10 bases are shared with TRBD2. TRBV23-1 has ORF status, its function being uncertain. The CDR3 is made up of 19 amino acids. Trimming took 4 bases from V and 0 from J; bases not matched to a gene: 15.

This chain connects TRBV19 to TRBJ1-5; 8 positions agree with TRBD1. With V trimmed by 4 bases and J by 8 bases, 4 bases remained unmatched. The CDR3 spans 13 residues. Germline values: CDR1 LNHDA, CDR2 SQIVND (reference sequence). CDR3 loop: CASSRDRGEPQHF. DNA of the CDR3: TGTGCCAGTAGTAGAGACAGGGGTGAGCCCCAGCATTTT.

This rearrangement joins TRBV5-1 to TRBJ1-1, with D possibly being TRBD1 (6 bases). The CDR3 is made up of 15 amino acids. V shed 4 bases and J shed 6 bases, with 19 bases lying between them. Germline V lookup: CDR1 SGHRS, CDR2 YFSETQ. For the CDR3, the DNA is TGCGCCAGCAGCCCAACCACACAGGGAAGGGCTGAAGCTTTCTTT. Its translation: CASSPTTQGRAEAFF.

V usage is TRBV2 and J usage is TRBJ2-3; TRBD1 matches at 8 bases. The germline CDR1 and CDR2 sequences are SNHLY and FYNNEI. CDR3 length: 13 residues. V lost 8 bases and J lost 5; bases outside the gene matches: 6. CDR3 residues: CASRNRGEDTQYF. Here the CDR3 DNA reads TGTGCCAGCCGGAACAGGGGGGAAGATACGCAGTATTTT.

The V and J genes are TRBV9 and TRBJ1-3; 10 positions agree with TRBD1. The junction had 5 bases not matched to a gene; V was cut back by 1 base and J by 4 bases. CDR3 length: 16 amino acids. The germline CDR1 and CDR2 sequences are SGDLS and YYNGEE. The CDR3 protein is CASSVRDRGAGNTIYF. CDR3 coding DNA: TGTGCCAGCAGCGTAAGGGACAGGGGAGCAGGAAACACCATATATTTT.

V is TRBV25-1 and J is TRBJ1-1; 8 positions match TRBD1. CDR1 is MGHDK, CDR2 SYGVNS, per germline. The ends lost 7 bases at V and 7 bases at J; junction bases unmatched: 14. The CDR3 sequence is 15 residues long. For the CDR3, the DNA is TGTGCCAGCACCATGAAAGGGATACAGGGGGGTGAAGCTTTCTTT. This translates into CASTMKGIQGGEAFF.

The gene calls are TRBV6-2 or TRBV6-3 and TRBJ1-2; D remains unclear. This CDR3 contains 13 residues. Germline V gene data show CDR1 as MNHEY and CDR2 as SVGEGT. The V end was cut by 0 bases, the J end by 4 bases, with 6 bases between. The CDR3 sequence is CASSYSNIYGYTF. DNA of the CDR3: TGTGCCAGCAGTTACTCGAACATCTATGGCTACACCTTC.

The rearrangement joins TRBV7-9 to TRBJ2-1; 8 bases line up with TRBD2. The length of the CDR3 is 16 residues. Germline lookup yields CDR1 SEHNR and CDR2 FQNEAQ (reference sequence). The trim removed 4 bases at V and 4 bases at J, leaving 9 bases unmatched. The CDR3 coding sequence is TGTGCCAGCAGCTCAGGGAGCGGGAGTTCGTACAATGAGCAGTTCTTC. Its translation is CASSSGSGSSYNEQFF.

The chain is built from TRBV19 and TRBJ1-2; D might be TRBD1 (6 bases). Trimming pared 3 bases from V and 3 bases from J, leaving 11 bases between. The germline gives CDR1 LNHDA, CDR2 SQIVND (reference sequence). This CDR3 spans 14 amino acids. CDR3 sequence reads: CASSIGGQDYGYTF. The CDR3 DNA reads as TGTGCCAGTAGTATCGGGGGGCAAGACTATGGCTACACCTTC.

This chain joins TRBV25-1 and TRBJ2-2; 9 bases align to TRBD2. Germline V gives CDR1 MGHDK, CDR2 SYGVNS. The CDR3 is 14 amino acids. Losses at the gene ends were 5 bases for V and 6 bases for J; bases not matched to a gene: 4. The CDR3 spells CASSPLAGSGELFF. CDR3 sequence (DNA): TGTGCCAGCAGTCCCCTAGCGGGATCCGGGGAGCTGTTTTTT.

The genes are TRBV29-1 and TRBJ1-1, with D tentatively TRBD1 (6 bases). CDR1 is SQVTM, CDR2 ANQGSEA, per germline. V lost 7 bases and J lost 0, with 15 bases in between. CDR3 length: 14 residues. The CDR3, as DNA: TGCAGCGATCCCAAGGACAGCGTGAACACTGAAGCTTTCTTT. Its protein is CSDPKDSVNTEAFF.

This rearrangement joins TRBV10-3 to TRBJ1-6, with TRBD1 matching 7 bases. CDR1 is ENHRY and CDR2 is SYGVKD in the germline V gene. J gave up 7 bases and V 10 bases, and 7 bases lay outside the gene matches. CDR3 length: 13 amino acids. CDR3 region: CATAGTVNSPLHF. The DNA for the CDR3 is TGTGCCACAGCCGGGACAGTGAATTCACCCCTCCACTTT.

This clone was picked up one time. This sequence joins TRBV19 and TRBJ1-1; possibly TRBD1 for D (5 bases). V dropped 10 bases and J dropped 1 base, with 13 bases sitting between them. The CDR3 runs to 13 residues. Germline V gene sequence: CDR1 LNHDA, CDR2 SQIVND (reference sequence). CDR3 amino acids: CATAQVKNTEAFF. The CDR3, as DNA: TGTGCCACCGCACAGGTCAAGAACACTGAAGCTTTCTTT. The whole variable domain, remainder taken from reference TRBV19 and TRBJ1-1, is DGGITQSPKYLFRKEGQNVTLSCEQNLNHDAMYWYRQDPGQGLRLIYYSQIVNDFQKGDIAEGYSVSREKKESFPLTVTSAQKNPTAFYLCATAQVKNTEAFFGQGTRLTVV.

A remark on this clone: Additional DNA sequences in this sample encode the identical CDR3. This chain connects TRBV7-2 to TRBJ1-2; TRBD1 might be the D (6 bases). The CDR3 is 15 amino acids. Germline V gene sequence: CDR1 SGHTA, CDR2 FQGNSA. V shed 5 bases and J shed 5 bases, with 18 bases lying between them. The CDR3 here is CASSPPSRQAYGYTF. Written as DNA, the CDR3 is TGTGCCAGCAGCCCTCCATCCAGACAGGCTTATGGCTACACCTTC.

The V and J genes are TRBV9 and TRBJ2-3; D gene uncertain. CDR3 length equals 16 residues. The V and J ends lost 3 bases and 1 base respectively, with 15 bases between them. CDR1 and CDR2 (germline): SGDLS, YYNGEE. This chain's CDR3 is CASSAHSIPRTDTQYF. In DNA form, the CDR3 reads TGTGCCAGCAGCGCCCACTCCATACCTCGCACAGATACGCAGTATTTT.

This chain uses TRBV5-1 with TRBJ2-3; 11 bases match TRBD2. Per the germline V gene, CDR1 is SGHRS and CDR2 is YFSETQ. The junction had 7 bases not matched to a gene; V was cut back by 4 bases and J by 6 bases. The CDR3 loop spans 15 amino acids. CDR3 nucleotide sequence: TGCGCCAGCAGCCATAGCGGGAGGGCCGGGGATACGCAGTATTTT. This encodes CASSHSGRAGDTQYF. Combining the CDR3 with reference TRBV5-1 and TRBJ2-3 gives the whole variable domain KAGVTQTPRYLIKTRGQQVTLSCSPISGHRSVSWYQQTPGQGLQFLFEYFSETQRNKGNFPGRFSGRQFSNSRSEMNVSTLELGDSALYLCASSHSGRAGDTQYFGPGTRLTVL.

V is TRBV5-5 and J is TRBJ2-3; maybe TRBD1 (7 bases). Germline V gene lookup returns CDR1 SGHKS and CDR2 YYEKEE (reference sequence). The length of the CDR3 is 14 residues. The germline V and J ends were trimmed by 0 bases and 11 bases, with 16 bases remaining between them. The CDR3, as DNA: TGTGCCAGCAGCTTGGAGGAGGGCCGGGACAGGCAGTATTTT. It yields the protein CASSLEEGRDRQYF.

This clone has more than one count but fewer than ten. This chain links TRBV12-3 or TRBV12-4 with TRBJ1-2, with TRBD1 identical over 7 bases. V shed 5 bases and J 4 bases; nucleotides not matched to a gene: 4. The CDR3 is made up of 13 amino acids. CDR3 residues: CASSIGDSYGYTF. The DNA for the CDR3 is TGTGCCAGCAGTATAGGGGACAGCTATGGCTACACCTTC.

The chain recombines TRBV2 with TRBJ1-3; 8 bases are shared with TRBD1. Trimming at V came to 5 bases and at J to 4 bases, leaving 7 bases not matched to a gene. Per the germline V gene, CDR1 is SNHLY and CDR2 is FYNNEI. This CDR3 region has 15 residues. CDR3 coding DNA: TGTGCCAGCAGTTCTCAGGGGGCGAAGGGAAACACCATATATTTT. This codes for CASSSQGAKGNTIYF.

The chain recombines TRBV7-2 with TRBJ1-1, with D unclear. Germline CDR1 and CDR2: SGHTA and FQGNSA. Trimming took 1 base from V and 7 from J, leaving 10 bases between them. The CDR3 runs 13 residues. DNA of the CDR3: TGTGCCAGCAGCTTAGGCGGGCCTAGTGAAGCTTTCTTT. Translating gives CASSLGGPSEAFF.

The chain carries TRBV5-1 and TRBJ1-4; weak D call: TRBD1 (6 bases). The CDR3 is 16 amino acids. Per the germline V gene, CDR1 is SGHRS and CDR2 is YFSETQ. V was shortened by 1 base and J by 0 bases, with 10 bases between the two germline ends. The CDR3 DNA reads TGCGCCAGCAGCTTGTGGGGGCAGCCAACTAATGAAAAACTGTTTTTT. It translates to CASSLWGQPTNEKLFF. Variable domain in full (rest from reference TRBV5-1 and TRBJ1-4): KAGVTQTPRYLIKTRGQQVTLSCSPISGHRSVSWYQQTPGQGLQFLFEYFSETQRNKGNFPGRFSGRQFSNSRSEMNVSTLELGDSALYLCASSLWGQPTNEKLFFGSGTQLSVL.

The chain recombines TRBV9 with TRBJ2-6; D gene unclear. Germline CDR1 SGDLS, CDR2 YYNGEE. The CDR3 sequence is 15 residues long. V was trimmed by 3 bases and J by 1 base, leaving 8 bases between them. This CDR3 is CASSAAMSGANVLTF. The DNA of the CDR3 is TGTGCCAGCAGCGCCGCTATGTCTGGGGCCAACGTCCTGACTTTC.